This TCR beta chain comes out of a study of T cells in Graves' hyperthyroidism and ophthalmopathy. Study-wide points: Most thyroid clonotypes that were expanded above 0.001 also turned up in blood. Ophthalmopathy was distinguished from stable hyperthyroidism by 13 V-J signatures. The model predicted ophthalmopathy a median around seven months before onset.

The study left out patients who had uncontrolled infection, other autoimmune disease, pregnancy or lactation. Template material for amplifying TCR beta CDR3 regions consisted of RNA transcripts. The TCR CDR3 first-round RT-PCR relied on the HTBI primer set. TCRdb fed the multiplex PCR reads into MiXCR, producing one record per CDR3 protein. The sample contains 530,000 or so distinct CDR3 sequences, roughly 46% of which appear only once. V was shortened by 5 bases and J by 4 bases, with 6 bases between the two germline ends. This CDR3 spans 12 amino acids. The germline CDR1 and CDR2 sequences are LNHDA and SQIVND (reference sequence). This clonotype has a count of ten or more. The target antigen is unknown.

The gene calls are TRBV19 and TRBJ1-5; unclear D gene. The sample was peripheral blood or thyroid tissue (not recorded which). The receptor was derived from a woman aged 18-35 years with Graves' hyperthyroidism. CDR3 sequence: CASSGANQPQHF. The CDR3 nucleotides are TGTGCCAGTAGTGGAGCGAATCAGCCCCAGCATTTT.